This is a list of T cell receptor beta chains from one sample in a study of radiotherapy plus CTLA-4 blockade in lung cancer. Assay used: immunoSEQ multiplex PCR; TCRdb lists only in-frame clones, some missing. The sample shows about 51,000 clones, around 79% of them seen only once. The source was peripheral blood, collected from a patient treated with radiotherapy plus ipilimumab. Receptor source: a human donor with non-small cell lung cancer who had a complete response to radiotherapy plus ipilimumab. Each CDR3 is given with its conserved first and last residue. A D gene is named only where the DNA matches it firmly. Size is stated for part of the rows, as once, few or many counts, or as a class when the clone is expanded.

>TRBD1|TRBJ2-1|TRBV6-5|-
TGTGCCAGCAGTCCGACAGGGGTCTACAATGAGCAGTTCTTC
CASSPTGVYNEQFF
>-|TRBJ2-1|TRBV25-1|-
TGTGCCAGCAGTGAATCTGGGGGGATTGGAAATGAGCAGTTCTTC
CASSESGGIGNEQFF
>-|TRBJ1-5|TRBV15|-
TGTGCCACCAGCAGAGCTCAGATAAGCAATCAGCCCCAGCATTTT
CATSRAQISNQPQHF
>-|TRBJ1-1|TRBV4-1|-
TGCGCCAGCAGCCCTCAGGAGGGGCCGAACACTGAAGCTTTCTTT
CASSPQEGPNTEAFF
>TRBD1|TRBJ1-5|TRBV6-1|-
TGTGCCAGCACAGGGGGCTTCGGTCAGCCCCAGCATTTT
CASTGGFGQPQHF
>-|TRBJ2-7|TRBV7-7|-
TGTGCTAGCAGCCGGGACTCAACCTACGAGCAGTACTTC
CASSRDSTYEQYF
>TRBD1|TRBJ1-5|TRBV15|-
TGTGCCACAGGGACAGGCAATCAGCCCCAGCATTTT
CATGTGNQPQHF
>TRBD1|TRBJ2-3|TRBV27|few
TGTGCCAGCAGTCACGAACAAGGGACAGGGGGTGATACGCAGTATTTT
CASSHEQGTGGDTQYF
>-|TRBJ2-2|TRBV7-2|-
TGTGCCAGCAGCCTACTTACGGGGAACACCGGGGAGCTGTTTTTT
CASSLLTGNTGELFF
>-|TRBJ1-3|TRBV29-1|-
TGCAGCGTGCTCCTATCTGGAAACACCATATATTTT
CSVLLSGNTIYF
>TRBD1|TRBJ1-2|TRBV7-9|-
TGTGCCAGCAGCCCCGGGACAGGGGGCTCCGGGAGTCGAGGCTACACCTTC
CASSPGTGGSGSRGYTF
>-|TRBJ1-1|TRBV29-1|-
TGCAGCGTTGGCAGGATTTCGAACACTGAAGCTTTCTTT
CSVGRISNTEAFF
>-|TRBJ1-2|TRBV6-5|once
TGTGCCAGCACCCCGACGGGTCCTAACTATGGCTACACCTTC
CASTPTGPNYGYTF
>TRBD1|TRBJ2-3|TRBV4-1|-
TGCGCCAGCAGCCCGTACGGACAGGGACTGGGAGATACGCAGTATTTT
CASSPYGQGLGDTQYF
>TRBD1|TRBJ1-1|TRBV11-2|-
TGTGCCAGCAGCCCGAGGGACAGGGATGCTTTCTTT
CASSPRDRDAFF
>TRBD1|TRBJ1-1|TRBV10-3|-
TGTGCCATCAGTGAGGGACAGGTGAACACTGAAGCTTTCTTT
CAISEGQVNTEAFF
>-|TRBJ2-5|TRBV2|-
TGTGCCAGCAGTGTGAGCCCTATAGAGACCCAGTACTTC
CASSVSPIETQYF
>-|TRBJ2-2|TRBV9|once
TGTGCCAGCAGCGTAGACAGGGCCGGGGAGCTGTTTTTT
CASSVDRAGELFF
>TRBD2|TRBJ2-7|TRBV29-1|once
TGCAGCGCTGGGGGGGGGACCTACGAGCAGTACTTC
CSAGGGTYEQYF
>TRBD1|TRBJ1-1|TRBV29-1|-
TGCAGCGTTGGGACAGGGGGGCCTTTCTTT
CSVGTGGPFF
>TRBD2|TRBJ2-3|TRBV10-1|-
TGCGCCAGCAGTGAGTCGGGTCTCCTAGCGGGTAGCACAGATACGCAGTATTTT
CASSESGLLAGSTDTQYF
>TRBD2|TRBJ2-1|TRBV10-1|-
TGCGCCAGCAGCCAGGGACTAGCGGGAGGGGAGCAGTTCTTC
CASSQGLAGGEQFF
>TRBD1|TRBJ1-1|TRBV27|once
TGTGCCAGCAGCCTAGGGGGGGGCAGGGGGCGCACTGAAGCTTTCTTT
CASSLGGGRGRTEAFF
>TRBD2|TRBJ2-3|TRBV7-9|few
TGTGCCAGCAGCCTAGGAGCGACTAGCGGGGATAGCACAGATACGCAGTATTTT
CASSLGATSGDSTDTQYF
>-|TRBJ1-6|TRBV2|-
TGTGCCAGCAAGGACTTCAGTTCACCCCTCCACTTT
CASKDFSSPLHF
>TRBD1|TRBJ1-3|TRBV15|-
TGTGCCACCAGCGGGGACAGGGCCTCTGGAAACACCATATATTTT
CATSGDRASGNTIYF
>TRBD1|TRBJ2-3|TRBV4-1|few
TGCGCCAGCAGCCGCACCGGGACAGCTACAGATACGCAGTATTTT
CASSRTGTATDTQYF